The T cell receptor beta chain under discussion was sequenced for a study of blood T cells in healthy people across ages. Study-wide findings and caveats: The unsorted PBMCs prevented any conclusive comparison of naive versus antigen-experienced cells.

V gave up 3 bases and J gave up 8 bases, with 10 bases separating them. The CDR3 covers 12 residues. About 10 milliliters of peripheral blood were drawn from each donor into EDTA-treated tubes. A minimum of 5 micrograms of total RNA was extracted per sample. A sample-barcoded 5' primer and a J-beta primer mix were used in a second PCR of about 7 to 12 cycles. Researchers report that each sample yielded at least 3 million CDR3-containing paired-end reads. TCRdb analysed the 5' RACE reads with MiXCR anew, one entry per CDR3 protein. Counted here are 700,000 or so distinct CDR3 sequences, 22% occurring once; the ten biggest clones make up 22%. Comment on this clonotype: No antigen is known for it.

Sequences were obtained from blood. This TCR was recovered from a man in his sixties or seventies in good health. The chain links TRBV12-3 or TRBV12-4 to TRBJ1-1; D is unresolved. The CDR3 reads CASSFTGSEAFF. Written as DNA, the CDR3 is TGTGCCAGCAGTTTTACGGGATCCGAAGCTTTCTTT.